Listed here are 12 T cell receptor beta chains from one sample, sequenced in a study of T-cell reconstitution after alpha-beta-depleted transplantation in children. TCRbeta library preparation incorporated unique molecular identifiers. TCRdb called the PCR reads again in MiXCR, with one record for every CDR3 protein. The sample contains around 250,000 distinct CDR3 sequences, about 23% of which appear only once. This sample comprised PBMCs, obtained before TCRalphabeta/CD19-depleted stem cell transplant. The origin of the receptors is a girl aged 2 to 9 with Fanconi anemia, due to receive a stem cell transplant.

The V call is TRBV6-1, the J call TRBJ1-4; the match to TRBD1 covers 9 bases. CDR3 size: 16 residues. The trim removed 0 bases at V and 7 bases at J, leaving 6 bases unmatched. Germline-derived CDR1 and CDR2 are MNHNS and SASEGT. This chain's CDR3 is CASSEATGTGFEKLFF. The CDR3 coding sequence is TGTGCCAGCAGTGAAGCGACCGGGACAGGGTTTGAAAAACTGTTTTTT.

The V and J genes are TRBV20-1 and TRBJ2-1, with D possibly called TRBD1 or TRBD2 (6 bases each). V lost 3 bases, J lost 4 bases, and 16 bases lay in between. The CDR3 length is 15 residues. The germline gives CDR1 DFQATT, CDR2 SNEGSKA (reference sequence). The CDR3 DNA is TGCAGTGCTAGTTGGGGGGCGGTGGCTTACAATGAGCAGTTCTTC. Translated: CSASWGAVAYNEQFF.

This clonotype was seen many times. In DNA, the CDR3 is TGCAGCGCCCGGAGGGGGGTAGGAGAGACCCAGTACTTC. This gives the protein CSARRGVGETQYF. The chain recombines TRBV29-1 with TRBJ2-5, with D perhaps TRBD1 or TRBD2 (6 bases each). The V gene's germline CDR1 is SQVTM and CDR2 ANQGSEA. V lost 7 bases, J lost 4 bases, and 16 bases lay in between. This CDR3 contains 13 residues. The full variable domain, in which reference TRBV29-1 and TRBJ2-5 provide the parts outside the CDR3, is SAVISQKPSRDICQRGTSLTIQCQVDSQVTMMFWYRQQPGQSLTLIATANQGSEATYESGFVIDKFPISRPNLTFSTLTVSNMSPEDSSIYLCSARRGVGETQYFGPGTRLLVL.

Many counts were recorded for this clonotype. This chain joins TRBV27 and TRBJ1-6; no definite D call. The V end lost 4 bases, the J end lost 7 bases, and 17 bases lay between the germline ends. The CDR3 length is 16 residues. CDR1 MNHEY and CDR2 SMNVEV come from the germline V gene (reference sequence). The CDR3 DNA reads as TGTGCCAGCAGTTACGGTCCGAGACGGACGAATTCACCCCTCCACTTT. This encodes CASSYGPRRTNSPLHF.

CDR3 protein: CASSYGSTEAFF. In DNA form, the CDR3 reads TGTGCCAGCAGTTACGGGAGCACTGAAGCTTTCTTT. V gene TRBV6-5 combines with J gene TRBJ1-1; the D is unclear. The CDR3 length is 12 residues. V shed 2 bases and J shed 4 bases, with 5 bases lying between them. CDR1 is MNHEY, CDR2 SVGAGI, per germline.

The chain couples TRBV4-1 to TRBJ2-7; 7 positions match TRBD2. This CDR3 comprises 16 residues. Germline loops: CDR1 MGHRA, CDR2 YSYEKL. V shed 1 base and J 3 bases; nucleotides not matched to a gene: 9. The CDR3: CASSQVDGTTNYEQYF. CDR3 nucleotide sequence: TGCGCCAGCAGCCAAGTTGACGGGACTACCAACTACGAGCAGTACTTC.

The J gene is TRBJ1-1, the V gene TRBV29-1; unclear D gene. Per the germline V gene, CDR1 is SQVTM and CDR2 is ANQGSEA. The CDR3 loop spans 11 amino acids. The V end was cut by 3 bases, the J end by 0 bases, with 2 bases between. In nucleotides, the CDR3 is TGCAGCGTTGAGGTGAACACTGAAGCTTTCTTT. As protein: CSVEVNTEAFF. The full variable domain, its missing parts supplied by reference TRBV29-1 and TRBJ1-1, is SAVISQKPSRDICQRGTSLTIQCQVDSQVTMMFWYRQQPGQSLTLIATANQGSEATYESGFVIDKFPISRPNLTFSTLTVSNMSPEDSSIYLCSVEVNTEAFFGQGTRLTVV.

The rearrangement joins TRBV4-2 to TRBJ2-5, with 10 bases matching TRBD2. Trimming took 0 bases from V and 1 from J; bases not matched to a gene: 5. Germline lookup yields CDR1 LGHNA and CDR2 YNFKEQ. The CDR3 sequence is 17 residues long. In DNA form, the CDR3 reads TGTGCCAGCAGCCAAGATTGGAGCGGGGGGGCCCAAGAGACCCAGTACTTC. Translating it yields CASSQDWSGGAQETQYF.

The chain links TRBV5-5 to TRBJ1-2, with D unresolved. Looked up from germline, CDR1 is SGHKS and CDR2 is YYEKEE (reference sequence). The CDR3 loop spans 14 amino acids. Deletions cut 1 base from V and 4 bases from J, with 11 bases between. CDR3 sequence reads: CASSLSDPGYGYTF. CDR3 nucleotides: TGTGCCAGCAGCTTGTCAGACCCGGGCTATGGCTACACCTTC.

In its sample, this clonotype was seen a few times. The rearrangement joins TRBV4-1 to TRBJ2-7, with D tentatively TRBD1 (7 bases). V was clipped by 5 bases and J by 2 bases, with 10 bases between them. The CDR3 has 13 amino acids. The V gene's germline CDR1 is MGHRA and CDR2 YSYEKL. In nucleotides, the CDR3 is TGCGCCAGCAGCATCAGGGGGGCCTACGAGCAGTACTTC. It translates to CASSIRGAYEQYF.

This clonotype came up a few times. The chain joins TRBV29-1 to TRBJ2-2; 8 bases map to TRBD1. The length of the CDR3 is 15 residues. Germline V gene lookup returns CDR1 SQVTM and CDR2 ANQGSEA. Trimming took 5 bases from V and 1 from J; bases not matched to a gene: 6. The DNA of the CDR3 is TGCAGCGTTAAGACCGGGACAGGGAACACCGGGGAGCTGTTTTTT. This encodes CSVKTGTGNTGELFF.

V gene TRBV29-1 combines with J gene TRBJ1-5; no clear D. Trimming cost V 4 bases and J 9 bases, with 7 bases left between them. Germline values: CDR1 SQVTM, CDR2 ANQGSEA. This CDR3 has 10 amino acids. The CDR3 DNA follows: TGCAGCGTTGGCGAATCGCCCCAGCATTTT. Translating it yields CSVGESPQHF.